The T cell receptor beta chain described here comes from a study of ipilimumab plus nivolumab after autologous stem cell transplantation. Study-wide results and limits: Authors suggest TCR repertoire, Treg phenotype and gut microbiota support further study.

The CDR3 is 19 amino acids. With 4 bases clipped from V and 0 bases from J, the junction kept 13 bases outside the gene matches. Germline V gene lookup returns CDR1 SGHVS and CDR2 FQNEAQ. The count of this clone is one. What it binds is not known. TCRdb's copy holds only in-frame clones and misses some; the assay was immunoSEQ multiplex PCR. The table records about 43,000 clones, over 75% of them present only once. This TCR was sampled from a male donor with multiple myeloma. The input for sequencing was PBMCs, taken in a trial of ipilimumab plus nivolumab as post-transplant consolidation. This chain links TRBV7-8 with TRBJ1-5; the match to TRBD1 covers 9 bases. In DNA, the CDR3 is TGTGCCAGCAGCTCGTACCGGGACAGGGCGTCTCCTAGCAATCAGCCCCAGCATTTT. The encoded protein is CASSSYRDRASPSNQPQHF.